Sequencing of this T cell receptor (beta chain) was carried out in a study of T cell changes during pregnancy in multiple sclerosis. Generated by immunoSEQ multiplex PCR, the TCRdb table keeps only in-frame clones and is missing some. The sample lists tens of thousands of clones, more than 90% occurring once. There are 14 residues in the CDR3. Germline V gene lookup returns CDR1 MNHNS and CDR2 SASEGT. V dropped 2 bases and J dropped 2 bases, with 10 bases sitting between them. This clonotype was sampled from a female donor with multiple sclerosis, enrolled in a pregnancy study. The V call is TRBV6-1, the J call TRBJ2-7; D may be TRBD1 (6 bases). The sample consisted of CD8+ T cells from peripheral blood mononuclear cells, taken in the third trimester of pregnancy. The chain's CDR3 is CASSERQEAYEQYF. The CDR3 coding sequence is TGTGCCAGCAGTGAAAGACAGGAGGCCTACGAGCAGTACTTC.